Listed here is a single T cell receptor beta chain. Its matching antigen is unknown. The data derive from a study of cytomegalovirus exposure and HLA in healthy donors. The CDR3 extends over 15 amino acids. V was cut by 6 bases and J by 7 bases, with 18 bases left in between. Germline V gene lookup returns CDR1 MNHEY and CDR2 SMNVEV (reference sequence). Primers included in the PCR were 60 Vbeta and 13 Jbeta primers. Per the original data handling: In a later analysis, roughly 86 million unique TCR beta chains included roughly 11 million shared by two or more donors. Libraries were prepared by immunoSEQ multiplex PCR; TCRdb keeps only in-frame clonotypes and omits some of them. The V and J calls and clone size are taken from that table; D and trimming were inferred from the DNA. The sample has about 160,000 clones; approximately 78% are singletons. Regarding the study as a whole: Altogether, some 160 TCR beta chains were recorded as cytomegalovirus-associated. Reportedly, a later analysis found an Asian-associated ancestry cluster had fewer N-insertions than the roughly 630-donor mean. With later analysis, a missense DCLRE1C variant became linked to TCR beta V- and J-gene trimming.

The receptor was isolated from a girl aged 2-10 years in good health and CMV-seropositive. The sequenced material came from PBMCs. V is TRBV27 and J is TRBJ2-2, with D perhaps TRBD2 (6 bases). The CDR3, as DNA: TGTGCCAGCAGCCAGGAGGGTGAGGGCGGCGGGGAGCTGTTTTTT. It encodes CASSQEGEGGGELFF.